This T cell receptor beta chain derives from a study of blood T cells in healthy people across ages. This clonotype was observed at least ten times. This CDR3 is 16 amino acids long. Germline CDR1 reads SEHNR; CDR2 reads FQNEAQ (reference sequence). The ends were cut back, 5 bases at V and 4 bases at J, with 20 bases in the middle. Together with a sample-barcoded 5' primer, a J-beta primer mix was included in a second PCR lasting roughly 7 to 11 cycles. TCRdb fed the 5' RACE reads into MiXCR, producing one record per CDR3 protein. The repertoire includes about 700,000 distinct CDR3 sequences, about a third of them detected once, and 15% sits in the top ten.

The rearrangement uses TRBV7-9 and TRBJ1-2; D not resolved. The sample taken for sequencing was blood. The origin of this receptor is a woman of 80 years or more in good health. The DNA of the CDR3 is TGTGCCAGCAGCCCCCCCGGAGTTCCGGAGCGCTATGGCTACACCTTC. Translation gives CASSPPGVPERYGYTF.